Listed below are T cell receptor beta chains from one sample, sequenced in a study of T cells after posttransplantation cyclophosphamide. Assay: immunoSEQ multiplex PCR; the TCRdb copy retains only in-frame clones and omits some. The table includes approximately 32,000 clones, roughly 89% detected once. The sample was PBMCs. The source of these receptors is a woman between 40 and 55 years old with a blood cancer, CMV-positive, and with a related stem cell donor. CDR3s include the opening cysteine and the closing phenylalanine or tryptophan. The order of the fields is CDR3 DNA, CDR3 protein, V gene, clone size, J gene, D gene. D genes are given only for firm matches. Not every row has a clone size; where given, it reads once, few, many or a size class.

TGTGCCAGCAGCATGACTGCGAACACTGAAGCTTTCTTT	CASSMTANTEAFF	TRBV7-2	few	TRBJ1-1	NA
TGCGCCAGCAGCTCCCAGACAGGACGAACCCAAGAGACCCAGTACTTC	CASSSQTGRTQETQYF	TRBV5-1	NA	TRBJ2-5	NA
TGTGCCAGCAGTTTCCTACTAGCGGGGGGGCCGAATGAGCAGTTCTTC	CASSFLLAGGPNEQFF	TRBV27	NA	TRBJ2-1	TRBD2
TGTGCCAGCAGCCTTTCAGGGCAAATTAACTATGGCTACACCTTC	CASSLSGQINYGYTF	TRBV14	NA	TRBJ1-2	NA
TGTGCCAGCAGGGAAGTGACGAGGGGGCGAATAGAGACCCAGTACTTC	CASREVTRGRIETQYF	TRBV7-6	NA	TRBJ2-5	TRBD1
TGTGCCAGCAGTTTCGAACAGGGGTTATCCTACGAGCAGTACTTC	CASSFEQGLSYEQYF	TRBV28	NA	TRBJ2-7	TRBD1
TGTGCCAGCAGCTTGCGGGGAGGTGGAAACACCATATATTTT	CASSLRGGGNTIYF	TRBV5-8	NA	TRBJ1-3	NA
TGTGCCAGCAGCGTAGGGCAGGGAGATACGCAGTATTTT	CASSVGQGDTQYF	TRBV9	NA	TRBJ2-3	NA
TGTGCCAGCAGCCTACAGGGCGCTGAAAAACTGTTTTTT	CASSLQGAEKLFF	TRBV5-8	NA	TRBJ1-4	NA
TGTGCCAGCAGCATATTGACAGGGAAGGCCGGGGAGCTGTTTTTT	CASSILTGKAGELFF	TRBV5-4	NA	TRBJ2-2	TRBD1
TGTGCCAGCAGCCCATTGCACAGGGCTAGGGGGGAGACCCAGTACTTC	CASSPLHRARGETQYF	TRBV7-2	NA	TRBJ2-5	NA
TGTGCCAGCTCACCGGACAGACGCAATCAGCCCCAGCATTTT	CASSPDRRNQPQHF	TRBV18	NA	TRBJ1-5	NA
TGTGCCAGCAGCTTCCGACAGGGCTACGAGCAGTACTTC	CASSFRQGYEQYF	TRBV7-2	NA	TRBJ2-7	TRBD1
TGTGCCAGTGCCCGGGACAGAGTTAGCAATCAGCCCCAGCATTTT	CASARDRVSNQPQHF	TRBV19	NA	TRBJ1-5	TRBD1
TGTGCCAGCAGACTAGCGGGGGCCATCCAGGATACGCAGTATTTT	CASRLAGAIQDTQYF	TRBV28	NA	TRBJ2-3	TRBD2
TGTGCCAGCAGTTTACGGGGGGACAATCGGCCCCAGCATTTT	CASSLRGDNRPQHF	TRBV28	NA	TRBJ1-5	NA
TGTGCCAGCAACCCCGCCGGGGGGCTGCAGCCCCAGCATTTT	CASNPAGGLQPQHF	TRBV6-1	NA	TRBJ1-5	NA
TGTGCCAGCAGTTTCCGGGGTAGCACAGATACGCAGTATTTT	CASSFRGSTDTQYF	TRBV27	NA	TRBJ2-3	NA
TGTGCCAGCAGGCGGACAGGGGGGCGCCTCCATGTTGAAAAACTGTTTTTT	CASRRTGGRLHVEKLFF	TRBV7-9	few	TRBJ1-4	TRBD1
TGTGCCAGTAGTATAGCGTCCGGTTCCATTCAGTACTTC	CASSIASGSIQYF	TRBV19	NA	TRBJ2-4	NA